This TCR beta chain was sequenced during a study of CD8+ T cells in alopecia areata. Study findings and constraints: Many expanded lesional clones stayed in scalp and blood while on tofacitinib. Tissue-resident alphabeta T cells belonging to normal skin likewise get sequenced within scalp specimens.

Extracted RNA was reverse transcribed into cDNA, the sequencing template. Data came from immunoSEQ multiplex PCR; TCRdb stores just in-frame clones and leaves some out. The table includes 80,000 or so clones, around 60% detected once. Treatment meaning: oral pan-JAK inhibitor, 5-10 mg twice daily. This CDR3 comprises 15 residues. After removal of 5 bases from V and 4 bases from J, the junction contained 2 bases not matched to a gene. Germline V lookup: CDR1 SGHTA, CDR2 FQGNSA. Concerning this clone itself: Its antigen remains unidentified.

The chain is built from TRBV7-2 and TRBJ2-5, with TRBD2 identical over 15 bases. The sequence came from a human donor with alopecia areata. Sequencing was performed on CD8+ T cells sorted from blood, taken at week 24, from a patient treated with tofacitinib. CDR3 loop: CASSPGLAGGETQYF. DNA of the CDR3: TGTGCCAGCAGCCCGGGACTAGCGGGAGGAGAGACCCAGTACTTC.